The 23 T cell receptor beta chains below come from one sample, sequenced in a study of monozygotic twins with inflammatory bowel disease. Using the 5' RACE reads, TCRdb records one entry per CDR3 protein without DNA. The table lists more than 350,000 distinct CDR3 sequences. Sequenced material: blood. These receptors all stem from a human donor with ulcerative colitis or Crohn's disease, or a healthy co-twin of an affected twin (not recorded which).

The gene calls are TRBV13 and TRBJ2-7. This CDR3 has 14 amino acids. Germline CDR1 reads PRHDT; CDR2 reads FYEKMQ (reference sequence). CDR3 region: CASSSPAVSYEQYF.

The gene calls are TRBV20-1 and TRBJ1-6. The length of the CDR3 is 13 residues. CDR1 is DFQATT, CDR2 SNEGSKA, per germline (reference sequence). CDR3 residues: CSAGASYNSPLHF.

The CDR3 sequence: CASSGTAGETQYF. The chain recombines TRBV5-1 with TRBJ2-5; TCRdb lists TRBD2, though no DNA is available to test this call. Germline lookup yields CDR1 SGHRS and CDR2 YFSETQ. The CDR3 sequence is 13 residues long.

This chain uses TRBV29-1 with TRBJ2-5; TCRdb names TRBD1, which stays unverified in the absence of DNA. The CDR3 runs 15 residues. CDR1 is SQVTM and CDR2 is ANQGSEA in the germline V gene. CDR3 region: CSAPDFGQEKETQYF.

This chain uses TRBV5-1 with TRBJ2-7; TCRdb designates TRBD1, a call that cannot be tested without DNA. This CDR3 comprises 15 residues. CDR1 is SGHRS, CDR2 YFSETQ, per germline. The CDR3 protein is CASSLVGANANEQYF.

This chain's CDR3 is CASRSRVTVSLSTDTQYF. The chain links TRBV5-6 to TRBJ2-3; checking the TCRdb D call of TRBD1 is not possible without DNA. This CDR3 has 18 residues. Per germline, CDR1 SGHDT and CDR2 YYEEEE.

This chain links TRBV4-3 with TRBJ2-1; TCRdb's D gene call, TRBD1, goes unchecked for lack of DNA. The CDR3 totals 17 residues. Germline lookup yields CDR1 LGHNA and CDR2 YSLEER. The CDR3 reads CASSQGRTGGVYNEQFF.

This sequence joins TRBV30 and TRBJ2-2. Germline V gene lookup returns CDR1 GTSNPN and CDR2 SVGIG (reference sequence). CDR3 size: 12 residues. The CDR3 loop is CAWSPRGGELFF.

The chain employs TRBV18 and TRBJ1-1; the D gene TCRdb calls, TRBD1, cannot be checked with no DNA. Per the germline V gene, CDR1 is KGHSH and CDR2 is LQKENI. This CDR3 spans 12 amino acids. The CDR3 loop is CASSPPGTALLF.

The V gene is TRBV7-2, the J gene TRBJ2-1; TCRdb lists TRBD2, though no DNA is available to test this call. Germline V CDR1 and CDR2: SGHTA, FQGNSA. The CDR3 is 15 amino acids. The CDR3: CASSLSSGPHNEQFF.

The V gene is TRBV11-2, the J gene TRBJ2-3; TCRdb picks TRBD2, but there is no DNA to check that call. Germline V gene lookup returns CDR1 SGHAT and CDR2 FQNNGV. CDR3 size: 16 residues. This CDR3 is CASSPLSGAATDTQYF. Full variable domain (outside the CDR3, taken from reference TRBV11-2 and TRBJ2-3): EAGVAQSPRYKIIEKRQSVAFWCNPISGHATLYWYQQILGQGPKLLIQFQNNGVVDDSQLPKDRFSAERLKGVDSTLKIQPAKLEDSAVYLCASSPLSGAATDTQYFGPGTRLTVL.

This chain connects TRBV5-1 to TRBJ2-7; there is no DNA to check the TCRdb D call of TRBD1. The CDR3 contains 15 residues. In germline, CDR1 is SGHRS, CDR2 YFSETQ. CDR3 sequence reads: CASSLDGQGPNEQYF.

The V and J genes are TRBV15 and TRBJ1-4. Germline V CDR1 and CDR2: LNHNV, YYDKDF (reference sequence). CDR3 length: 15 amino acids. The CDR3 is CATSTKRSSNEKLFF.

The rearrangement joins TRBV5-1 to TRBJ1-2. The germline V gene has CDR1 SGHRS and CDR2 YFSETQ. The CDR3 sequence is 11 residues long. CDR3 amino acids: CASSLGVDYTF.

CDR3 residues: CASSLDVSRGYNEQFF. The chain is built from TRBV7-7 and TRBJ2-1; with no DNA, the TCRdb D assignment of TRBD1 cannot be verified. The CDR3 runs 16 residues. The germline V gene encodes CDR1 SSHAT and CDR2 FNYEAQ (reference sequence).

The V call is TRBV6-1, the J call TRBJ1-3. CDR3 size: 15 residues. The germline CDR1 and CDR2 sequences are MNHNS and SASEGT. The CDR3 sequence is CASKAGASSGNTIYF.

V and J are TRBV30 and TRBJ1-5; the D gene TCRdb calls, TRBD1, cannot be checked with no DNA. The CDR3 length is 17 residues. The germline V gene has CDR1 GTSNPN and CDR2 SVGIG (reference sequence). The CDR3 loop is CAWSTDRGDWSNQPQHF. The full variable domain, with the rest looked up from reference TRBV30 and TRBJ1-5, is SQTIHQWPATLVQPVGSPLSLECTVEGTSNPNLYWYRQAAGRGLQLLFYSVGIGQISSEVPQNLSASRPQDRQFILSSKKLLLSDSGFYLCAWSTDRGDWSNQPQHFGDGTRLSIL.

The V and J genes are TRBV7-2 and TRBJ2-3. From germline, CDR1 is SGHTA and CDR2 FQGNSA. The CDR3 is made up of 12 amino acids. This chain's CDR3 is CASRSVTDTQYF. Full variable domain (rest looked up from reference TRBV7-2 and TRBJ2-3): GAGVSQSPSNKVTEKGKDVELRCDPISGHTALYWYRQSLGQGLEFLIYFQGNSAPDKSGLPSDRFSAERTGGSVSTLTIQRTQQEDSAVYLCASRSVTDTQYFGPGTRLTVL.

V and J are TRBV14 and TRBJ1-2; TCRdb lists TRBD1, though no DNA is available to test this call. Germline V lookup: CDR1 SGHDN, CDR2 FVKESK. This CDR3 has 14 amino acids. Here the CDR3 reads CASSQAHGLGGYTF.

CDR3 residues: CASSFRTGEIDTQYF. The chain has TRBV12-3 or TRBV12-4 and TRBJ2-3; TCRdb calls TRBD1, which cannot be checked without DNA. CDR3 size: 15 residues.

The chain recombines TRBV5-1 with TRBJ2-3; TCRdb reports TRBD2, a call that lacks DNA to check it against. Germline loops: CDR1 SGHRS, CDR2 YFSETQ. This CDR3 region has 15 residues. The CDR3 sequence is CASSFRGPETDTQYF.

The chain employs TRBV11-2 and TRBJ2-1; TCRdb gives TRBD2 as the D gene, but with no DNA this cannot be confirmed. Germline V gene sequence: CDR1 SGHAT, CDR2 FQNNGV. The CDR3 extends over 19 amino acids. The CDR3 sequence is CASSLFPAGGPEEHNEQFF.

The rearrangement links TRBV7-2 to TRBJ1-1; without DNA, the TCRdb call of TRBD1 cannot be checked. Germline V gene data show CDR1 as SGHTA and CDR2 as FQGNSA. CDR3 length: 14 residues. CDR3 sequence reads: CASSSTGAGTEAFF.